Detailed here is one T cell receptor beta chain. The sample originates from a study of early T cells in non-severe SARS-CoV-2 infection. The TCR library protocol attached unique molecular identifiers to the individual cDNA molecules. TCRdb fed the 5' RACE reads into MiXCR, producing one record per CDR3 protein. The sample has roughly 57,000 distinct CDR3 sequences, approximately 12% seen once; the top ten hold around 2.5%. This specimen consisted of whole blood, obtained at baseline. The receptor was isolated from an adult who was a healthcare worker with PCR-confirmed SARS-CoV-2 infection or an uninfected control (not recorded which).

Here the CDR3 DNA reads TGTGCCATCAGTCAGCCCGGGAACACCATATATTTT. This translates into CAISQPGNTIYF. The rearrangement joins TRBV10-3 to TRBJ1-3; D gene unclear. Germline-derived CDR1 and CDR2 are ENHRY and SYGVKD. This CDR3 is 12 amino acids long. Deletions cut 5 bases from V and 7 bases from J, with 9 bases between.